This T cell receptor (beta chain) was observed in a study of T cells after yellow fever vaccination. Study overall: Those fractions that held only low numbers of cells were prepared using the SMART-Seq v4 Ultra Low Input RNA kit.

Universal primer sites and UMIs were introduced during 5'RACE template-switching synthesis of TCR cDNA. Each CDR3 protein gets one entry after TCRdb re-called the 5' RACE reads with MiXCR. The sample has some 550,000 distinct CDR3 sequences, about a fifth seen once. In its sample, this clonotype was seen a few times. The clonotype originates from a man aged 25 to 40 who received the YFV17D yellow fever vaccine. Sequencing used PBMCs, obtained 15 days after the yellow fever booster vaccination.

Written as DNA, the CDR3 is TGCAGTGCTAGAGATCCCAAAAACATTCAGTACTTC. It specifies CSARDPKNIQYF. This chain connects TRBV20-1 to TRBJ2-4; no clear D gene. This CDR3 contains 12 residues. The V and J ends lost 0 bases and 2 bases respectively, with 2 bases between them. CDR1 is DFQATT and CDR2 is SNEGSKA in the germline V gene (reference sequence).